The rows below give T cell receptor beta chains drawn from one sample of a study of blood T cell repertoires in COVID-19. Using immunoSEQ multiplex PCR, the repertoire was profiled, and TCRdb retains in-frame clones only, with some absent. The sample shows 150,000 or so clones, around 83% of them seen only once. The specimen was peripheral blood. These receptor sequences come from a woman older than 75 with acute or convalescent COVID-19. Both conserved end residues are part of each CDR3. A D gene is named only where the DNA matches it firmly. Clone size is shown for a subset of rows, as once, few, many or a class of expanded clone.

TRBV10-3	-	TRBJ2-3	-	TGTGCCATCAGTGAGTCAGAAGGCGGCAGTGTTTTAGATACGCAGTATTTT	CAISESEGGSVLDTQYF
TRBV30	-	TRBJ1-6	-	TGTGCCTGGAGTGTACCCATCCGGGATCTATATAATTCACCCCTCCACTTT	CAWSVPIRDLYNSPLHF
TRBV7-2	TRBD2	TRBJ2-3	-	TGTGCCAGCAGCCTCTTCGGGATAGCGGGAATCACAGATACGCAGTATTTT	CASSLFGIAGITDTQYF
TRBV19	-	TRBJ1-2	-	TGTGCCAGTAGTGGTAGAACTGGCTATGGCTACACCTTC	CASSGRTGYGYTF
TRBV6-4	TRBD2	TRBJ2-1	-	TGTGCCAGCAGTGACTCGGCAAGCGGGGGGGCGGATGAGCAGTTCTTC	CASSDSASGGADEQFF
TRBV14	-	TRBJ1-1	few	TGTGCCAGTAGAGCCGCGTCAGGCACTGAAGCTTTCTTT	CASRAASGTEAFF
TRBV4-3	-	TRBJ1-1	-	TGCGCCAGCAGCCAAGTTCCCCTACAGGGCTTAAACACTGAAGCTTTCTTT	CASSQVPLQGLNTEAFF
TRBV11-3	TRBD2	TRBJ2-1	-	TGTGCCAGCAGCTTAGATAGCGGGGGCTACAATGAGCAGTTCTTC	CASSLDSGGYNEQFF
TRBV10-1	TRBD2	TRBJ2-3	-	TGCGCCAGCAGTGGCTCTAGCGGGGGGACAGATACGCAGTATTTT	CASSGSSGGTDTQYF
TRBV29-1	TRBD1	TRBJ2-3	-	TGCAGCGCGGACAGGGATAAAGATACGCAGTATTTT	CSADRDKDTQYF
TRBV3-1/TRBV3-2	-	TRBJ1-2	-	TGTGCCAGCAGCGACAGGTACTATGGCTACACCTTC	CASSDRYYGYTF
TRBV6-5	TRBD2	TRBJ2-3	-	TGTGCCAGCAGGACTAGCGGGCTTGGGGATACGCAGTATTTT	CASRTSGLGDTQYF
TRBV5-1	TRBD2	TRBJ2-3	-	TGCGCCAGCAACCTAGCGGGGGAACGCACAGATACGCAGTATTTT	CASNLAGERTDTQYF
TRBV4-1	TRBD1	TRBJ2-7	-	TGCGCCAGCAGTCTTGGACAGGTACCCTCCTACGAGCAGTACTTC	CASSLGQVPSYEQYF
TRBV21-1	-	TRBJ1-1	-	TGTGCCAGCAAAAAGGACCGGGAAAGGATGAACACTGAAGCTTTCTTT	CASKKDRERMNTEAFF
TRBV11-2	-	TRBJ1-2	-	TGTGCCAGCAGCCGGTCAGGGGTTAACTATGGCTACACCTTC	CASSRSGVNYGYTF
TRBV6-6	-	TRBJ2-5	-	TGTGCCAGCAGTTATTTGGACAGCACCCAAGAGACCCAGTACTTC	CASSYLDSTQETQYF
TRBV4-1	-	TRBJ2-3	once	TGCGCCAGCAGCCTCAGGAGGGTTTTGTTAAACGGCACAGATACGCAGTATTTT	CASSLRRVLLNGTDTQYF
TRBV7-8	-	TRBJ2-5	-	TGTGCCAGCAGCTTAGCTGTAGAGGAGACCCAGTACTTC	CASSLAVEETQYF
TRBV3-1/TRBV3-2	-	TRBJ1-6	-	TGTGCCAGCAGCCAAGATTGGGGCAGAGACTATAATTCACCCCTCCACTTT	CASSQDWGRDYNSPLHF
TRBV6-5	-	TRBJ1-2	-	TGTGCCAGCAGTTTTCACAGGGCGTATGGCTACACCTTC	CASSFHRAYGYTF
TRBV5-4	-	TRBJ2-3	-	TGTGCCAGCAGCTCCAACGGGGACTCCACAGATACGCAGTATTTT	CASSSNGDSTDTQYF
TRBV19	-	TRBJ1-5	-	TGTGCCAGTAGTATGATTCAGGGCAATCAGCCCCAGCATTTT	CASSMIQGNQPQHF
TRBV9	-	TRBJ2-1	few	TGTGCCAGCAGCTTCGGACAGTTCTTCAATGAGCAGTTCTTC	CASSFGQFFNEQFF
TRBV6-5	-	TRBJ1-2	-	TGTGCCAGCAGTTACTCGAGTTCTGGGAGAGGCTACACCTTC	CASSYSSSGRGYTF
TRBV4-2	-	TRBJ1-5	-	TGTGCCAGCAGCCAACCTACTAGTCCTCTTGGGTTAAATCAGCCCCAGCATTTT	CASSQPTSPLGLNQPQHF
TRBV7-2	TRBD2	TRBJ2-1	-	TGTGCCAGCAGCATCGGGGGGGCTTCCTACAATGAGCAGTTCTTC	CASSIGGASYNEQFF
TRBV6-5	TRBD1	TRBJ1-4	-	TGTGCCAGCAAAGGAGGAACAGGGGGTGAAAAACTGTTTTTT	CASKGGTGGEKLFF
TRBV4-3	-	TRBJ1-4	-	TGCGCCAGCAGCCAAGGGACAGCAACTAATGAAAAACTGTTTTTT	CASSQGTATNEKLFF
TRBV3-1/TRBV3-2	TRBD2	TRBJ2-7	-	TGTGCCAGCAGCCTCGGCGGGGGCGAGCAGTACTTC	CASSLGGGEQYF
TRBV6-6	-	TRBJ1-6	-	TGTGCCAGCAGATCCGGGACTCTTGATAATTCACCCCTCCACTTT	CASRSGTLDNSPLHF
TRBV5-1	TRBD1	TRBJ1-5	-	TGCGCCAGCAGCCCAGGGACAGGCCGCAATCAGCCCCAGCATTTT	CASSPGTGRNQPQHF
TRBV7-8	-	TRBJ1-4	-	TGTGCCAGCAGCTTACCCCTAGGGAGGGGAGGCAATGAAAAACTGTTTTTT	CASSLPLGRGGNEKLFF